This TCR beta chain was documented in a study of cytomegalovirus exposure and HLA in healthy donors. About the research overall: Clustering assigned 70% to 85% of the roughly 400 genotyped donors to the Caucasian-associated ancestry cluster.

Points from the study as a whole: A later analysis found common viral pathogens apparently linked to several of the most significant clusters.

Turning to this clone: Its antigen is not known.

PCR was performed using 60 Vbeta and 13 Jbeta primers. Sequencing was performed with immunoSEQ multiplex PCR; in TCRdb, only in-frame clones are kept and a portion is missing. The repertoire holds about 130,000 clones, with approximately 75% as singletons. V lost 7 bases and J lost 3, with 12 bases in between. CDR1 is MNHNS and CDR2 is SASEGT in the germline V gene. CDR3 length equals 13 residues. The sequencing input was PBMCs. The chain carries TRBV6-1 and TRBJ2-5, with a weak D call TRBD1 (5 bases). This receptor was obtained from a man aged 30 to 45 in good health and CMV-seronegative. Here the CDR3 DNA reads TGTGCCAGCAATTACAGGAAAGAAGAGACCCAGTACTTC. Its translation is CASNYRKEETQYF.